This T cell receptor beta chain was sequenced for a study of blood T cell repertoires in COVID-19. Study information: The United States, Italy and Spain provided the acute and convalescent COVID-19 samples. Sources were T cells, B-cell-depleted T cells, or PBMCs; the material itself was cDNA or gDNA.

The sample holds a few counts of this clone. This CDR3 is 15 amino acids long. The V gene's germline CDR1 is MDHEN and CDR2 SYDVKM. Unmatched junction bases numbered 11, after V lost 10 bases and J lost 0 bases. In the study's own analysis: By means of reference gene primer amplification, nucleated cell counts were estimated. The repertoire was sequenced with immunoSEQ multiplex PCR; TCRdb's copy has only in-frame clones and lacks some. D and trimming were read from the DNA, whereas the V and J calls and clone size are those reported in that table. Of tens of thousands of clones listed, 90% were seen once; the top ten hold about 1.5%.

This clonotype was sampled from a human donor with active COVID-19. The donor label of this sample is uncertain. Source material: peripheral blood. The J gene is TRBJ1-2, the V gene TRBV28; 7 nucleotides agree with TRBD1. The CDR3 protein is CATIGQDYSNYGYTF. The CDR3 nucleotides read TGTGCCACAATCGGACAGGACTACTCTAACTATGGCTACACCTTC.